This T cell receptor beta chain was identified during a study of blood T cell repertoires in COVID-19. Cohorts were determined from participant-reported clinical history. Cohort 3 recovery required two negative PCRs, clearance, or symptom resolution. Germline V lookup: CDR1 LNHDA, CDR2 SQIVND (reference sequence). This CDR3 contains 18 residues. Trimming stripped 1 base from V and 0 bases from J, with 16 bases between. Sequencing used immunoSEQ multiplex PCR; TCRdb keeps in-frame clones, though not all of them. This repertoire shows 300,000 to 350,000 clones, around nine tenths found once; its top ten account for roughly a tenth.

Sequenced input: PBMCs or T cells enriched from blood (not recorded which). This clonotype originated in a woman in her 30s who had recovered from COVID-19. The V call is TRBV19, the J call TRBJ1-5; weak D call: TRBD1 (5 bases). The CDR3 coding sequence is TGTGCCAGTAGTATAGTCGTAGGACACCAGTATAGCAATCAGCCCCAGCATTTT. Amino acid sequence: CASSIVVGHQYSNQPQHF.